These 24 T cell receptor beta chains originate from one sample sequenced in a study of OX40 agonist ivuxolimab in advanced cancers. Here immunoSEQ multiplex PCR was the method, and the copy in TCRdb shows in-frame clones only, minus some. The sample has some 73,000 clones, about 88% seen once; the top ten hold roughly 7.3%. Source: CD4+ or CD8+ T cells sorted from blood, taken in a trial of the OX40 agonist ivuxolimab. Receptors originate from an adult with an advanced solid tumor such as melanoma, head and neck, liver or kidney cancer.

The J gene is TRBJ1-1, the V gene TRBV7-8; D is perhaps TRBD1 (6 bases). This CDR3 has 14 residues. In germline, CDR1 is SGHVS, CDR2 FQNEAQ. Deletions cut 1 base from V and 1 base from J, with 7 bases between. CDR3 amino acids: CASSLEGGNTEAFF. For the CDR3, the DNA is TGTGCCAGCAGCTTAGAAGGGGGGAACACTGAAGCTTTCTTT.

The V gene is TRBV11-2, the J gene TRBJ1-5; D gene uncertain. The CDR3 has 10 residues. CDR1 and CDR2 from the germline V gene are SGHAT and FQNNGV. Trimming removed 8 bases at V and 10 bases at J, with 9 bases between. The CDR3 bases are TGTGCCAGCCCCTCAAAACCCCAGCATTTT. Translated, it gives CASPSKPQHF.

J is TRBJ1-1 and V is TRBV9, with TRBD1 as a possible D gene (5 bases). V lost 3 bases to trimming and J lost 8 bases, with 17 bases between them. Germline V CDR1 and CDR2: SGDLS, YYNGEE. This CDR3 region has 14 residues. This CDR3 reads CASSEILGGSEAFF. The CDR3, as DNA: TGTGCCAGCAGCGAAATCCTGGGGGGTAGCGAAGCTTTCTTT.

This clone was counted once. V is TRBV28 and J is TRBJ1-1; maybe TRBD1 (5 bases). CDR1 is MDHEN and CDR2 is SYDVKM in the germline V gene. The CDR3 is 14 amino acids. V was pared by 3 bases and J by 3 bases, with 11 bases between. The CDR3 DNA is TGTGCCAGCAGTTTTGAGGGCAGGGACACTGAAGCTTTCTTT. Translated, it gives CASSFEGRDTEAFF.

This sequence joins TRBV11-2 and TRBJ2-3, with 7 nucleotides matching TRBD2. V was clipped by 2 bases and J by 2 bases; unmatched bases: 7. CDR3 length: 16 amino acids. The germline V gene encodes CDR1 SGHAT and CDR2 FQNNGV. The chain's CDR3 is CASSLFPSGYTDTQYF. In DNA, the CDR3 is TGTGCCAGCAGCTTATTCCCTAGCGGATACACAGATACGCAGTATTTT. The full variable domain, completed using reference TRBV11-2 and TRBJ2-3, is EAGVAQSPRYKIIEKRQSVAFWCNPISGHATLYWYQQILGQGPKLLIQFQNNGVVDDSQLPKDRFSAERLKGVDSTLKIQPAKLEDSAVYLCASSLFPSGYTDTQYFGPGTRLTVL.

The chain joins TRBV10-1 to TRBJ2-7; 8 bases are a match to TRBD2. The CDR3 is 14 amino acids. Per germline, CDR1 WNHNN and CDR2 SYGVQD (reference sequence). V was pared by 5 bases and J by 1 base, with 4 bases of the junction left unmatched. In DNA, the CDR3 is TGCGCCAGCAGTATTAGCGGGGATTCCTACGAGCAGTACTTC. Amino acids: CASSISGDSYEQYF.

The rearrangement uses TRBV19 and TRBJ1-5; TRBD1 agrees at 8 bases. Germline V lookup: CDR1 LNHDA, CDR2 SQIVND (reference sequence). Trimming cost V 5 bases and J 0 bases; bases outside gene matches: 9. This CDR3 spans 17 amino acids. The CDR3 protein is CASSSRGTGNSNQPQHF. Here the CDR3 DNA reads TGTGCCAGTAGTTCCCGGGGGACAGGTAATAGCAATCAGCCCCAGCATTTT.

The V gene is TRBV19, the J gene TRBJ2-7; tentatively, D is TRBD1 or TRBD2 (7 bases each). This CDR3 region has 14 residues. Between the trimmed V and J ends, which lost 5 bases and 3 bases, there was a span of 14 bases. Germline CDR1 is LNHDA and CDR2 is SQIVND (reference sequence). The CDR3 here is CASSHPGGDYEQYF. The CDR3 bases are TGTGCCAGTAGTCATCCAGGGGGGGACTACGAGCAGTACTTC.

The chain is built from TRBV7-9 and TRBJ1-2, with D hard to call. V dropped 10 bases and J dropped 6 bases, with 9 bases sitting between them. Germline CDR1 is SEHNR and CDR2 is FQNEAQ (reference sequence). This CDR3 spans 10 amino acids. The CDR3 is CAISSDGYTF. The CDR3 nucleotides are TGTGCCATTTCTTCAGATGGCTACACCTTC.

This sequence joins TRBV12-5 and TRBJ2-1, with D perhaps TRBD1 or TRBD2 (5 bases each). The V and J ends lost 5 bases and 5 bases respectively, with 13 bases between them. There are 14 residues in the CDR3. CDR1 and CDR2 (germline): LGHNT, FRNRAP. The CDR3 nucleotides read TGTGCTAGTGGTCTCTTCGGGGCGGACAATGAGCAGTTCTTC. It specifies CASGLFGADNEQFF.

The gene calls are TRBV4-1 and TRBJ2-3; the match to TRBD2 covers 11 bases. Germline lookup yields CDR1 MGHRA and CDR2 YSYEKL. The V segment lost 4 bases and the J segment 5 bases; nucleotides outside the gene matches: 5. This CDR3 is built from 15 residues. In DNA, the CDR3 is TGCGCCAGCAGCCCGACTAGCGGGGTCCAAGATACGCAGTATTTT. This sequence encodes CASSPTSGVQDTQYF.

V is TRBV29-1 and J is TRBJ1-1; no firm D call. The CDR3 loop spans 12 amino acids. V lost 7 bases and J 1 base, leaving 10 bases between the germline ends. From germline, CDR1 is SQVTM and CDR2 ANQGSEA. DNA of the CDR3: TGCAGCGCTTACCAGCAGAACACTGAAGCTTTCTTT. It is translated as CSAYQQNTEAFF.

In regard to this clone: Other DNA sequences in the sample encode the same CDR3. J is TRBJ1-1 and V is TRBV7-2; no definite D call. Trimming left V 1 base short and J 2 bases short, with 5 bases between. CDR3 length: 13 amino acids. The germline V gene has CDR1 SGHTA and CDR2 FQGNSA. The CDR3: CASSLVVNTEAFF. DNA for the CDR3: TGTGCCAGCAGCTTAGTGGTTAACACTGAAGCTTTCTTT.

This chain joins TRBV5-6 and TRBJ2-1, with TRBD1 matching 11 bases. V lost 4 bases to trimming and J lost 7 bases; unmatched junction nucleotides: 1. The CDR3 contains 13 residues. CDR1 is SGHDT and CDR2 is YYEEEE in the germline V gene. The CDR3 sequence: CASSGQGANEQFF. The CDR3 bases are TGTGCCAGCAGCGGACAGGGGGCAAATGAGCAGTTCTTC.

The chain has TRBV6-6 and TRBJ2-2; D not certain. Germline CDR1 reads MNHNY; CDR2 reads SVGAGI (reference sequence). The length of the CDR3 is 12 residues. Trimming took off 5 bases at V and 7 bases at J, with 8 bases between the two ends. The DNA for the CDR3 is TGTGCCAGCAGTCCGGGCCGCGGGGAGCTGTTTTTT. It codes for CASSPGRGELFF.

This clone was detected once. The chain uses TRBV5-4 and TRBJ2-6; D is uncertain. Trimming removed 3 bases at V and 0 bases at J, with 10 bases between. The CDR3 length is 16 residues. Looked up from germline, CDR1 is SGHNT and CDR2 is YYREEE (reference sequence). CDR3 sequence (DNA): TGTGCCAGCAGCTCGGACGTTCCCTCTGGGGCCAACGTCCTGACTTTC. Protein product: CASSSDVPSGANVLTF.

This clone was detected once. V gene TRBV29-1 combines with J gene TRBJ1-1, with D unresolved. V was shortened by 4 bases and J by 5 bases, with 8 bases between the two germline ends. CDR1 is SQVTM, CDR2 ANQGSEA, per germline. The CDR3 extends over 11 amino acids. The CDR3 loop reads CSVVPQTEAFF. The CDR3 DNA reads as TGCAGCGTTGTCCCACAGACTGAAGCTTTCTTT.

This clone appeared once. The chain employs TRBV7-2 and TRBJ2-5, with D maybe TRBD1 (6 bases). This CDR3 spans 16 amino acids. In germline, CDR1 is SGHTA, CDR2 FQGNSA. The V end lost 5 bases, the J end lost 4 bases, and 20 bases lay between the germline ends. The CDR3: CASSKSRAGVSETQYF. The DNA for the CDR3 is TGTGCCAGCAGCAAAAGCAGGGCAGGGGTTTCAGAGACCCAGTACTTC.

This clone was seen only once. The chain employs TRBV5-5 and TRBJ1-4; D remains unclear. The germline CDR1 and CDR2 sequences are SGHKS and YYEKEE (reference sequence). The length of the CDR3 is 14 residues. With 0 bases removed from V and 3 bases from J, the gap between germline ends came to 6 bases. CDR3 in amino acids: CASSLAAPNEKLFF. The CDR3 DNA follows: TGTGCCAGCAGCTTGGCAGCACCTAATGAAAAACTGTTTTTT.

The chain carries TRBV18 and TRBJ2-3; 7 nucleotides match TRBD2. The CDR3 spans 14 residues. Germline-derived CDR1 and CDR2 are KGHSH and LQKENI. Germline trimming cut 5 bases from V and 1 base from J; bases unmatched to any gene: 3. The DNA of the CDR3 is TGTGCCAGCTCAAAGGGAGGGGGCACAGATACGCAGTATTTT. Its translation is CASSKGGGTDTQYF.

The chain uses TRBV7-9 and TRBJ2-3, with D perhaps TRBD1 (5 bases). The CDR3 extends over 15 amino acids. V shed 3 bases and J shed 5 bases, with 15 bases lying between them. Germline V gives CDR1 SEHNR, CDR2 FQNEAQ (reference sequence). The DNA of the CDR3 is TGTGCCAGCAGCTTTGGGGCCGGTGATGGAGATACGCAGTATTTT. This translates into CASSFGAGDGDTQYF.

The gene calls are TRBV7-9 and TRBJ1-1, with TRBD1 as a possible D gene (6 bases). CDR3 length equals 14 residues. With 1 base removed from V and 10 bases from J, the gap between germline ends came to 16 bases. Germline V gives CDR1 SEHNR, CDR2 FQNEAQ (reference sequence). The CDR3 loop is CASSLGRDTSRAFF. As DNA, the CDR3 is TGTGCCAGCAGCTTAGGAAGGGACACCAGTCGAGCTTTCTTT.

The rearrangement uses TRBV21-1 and TRBJ2-1; TRBD1, the table's D call, was not compared with the DNA. TRBV21-1 is shown as a pseudogene. CDR3 length: 18 amino acids. This CDR3 reads CASSRGRLGQVFYNEQFF. The CDR3 DNA sequence: TGTGCCAGCAGCAGAGGCAGATTGGGACAGGTTTTTTACAATGAGCAGTTCTTC.

The CDR3 DNA reads TGTGCCAGCAGCGCTACCGGGACAGGGTTCTTGGGGGAGCTGTTTTTT. Its translation is CASSATGTGFLGELFF. The chain couples TRBV5-4 to TRBJ2-2, with 9 bases that match TRBD1. This CDR3 is 16 amino acids long. Per the germline V gene, CDR1 is SGHNT and CDR2 is YYREEE (reference sequence). Trimming at V came to 4 bases and at J to 8 bases, leaving 12 bases not matched to a gene.